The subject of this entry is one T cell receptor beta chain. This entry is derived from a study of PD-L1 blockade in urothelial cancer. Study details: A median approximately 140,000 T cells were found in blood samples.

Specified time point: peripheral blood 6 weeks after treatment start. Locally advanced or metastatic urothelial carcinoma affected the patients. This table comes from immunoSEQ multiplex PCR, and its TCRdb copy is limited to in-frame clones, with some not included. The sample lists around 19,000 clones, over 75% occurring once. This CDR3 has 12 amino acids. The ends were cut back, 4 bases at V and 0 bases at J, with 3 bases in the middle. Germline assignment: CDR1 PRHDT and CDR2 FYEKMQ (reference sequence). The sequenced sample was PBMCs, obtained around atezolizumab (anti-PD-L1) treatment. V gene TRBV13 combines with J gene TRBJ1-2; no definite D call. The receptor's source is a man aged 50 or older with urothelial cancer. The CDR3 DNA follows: TGTGCCAGCAGCTCTACTAACTATGGCTACACCTTC. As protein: CASSSTNYGYTF.